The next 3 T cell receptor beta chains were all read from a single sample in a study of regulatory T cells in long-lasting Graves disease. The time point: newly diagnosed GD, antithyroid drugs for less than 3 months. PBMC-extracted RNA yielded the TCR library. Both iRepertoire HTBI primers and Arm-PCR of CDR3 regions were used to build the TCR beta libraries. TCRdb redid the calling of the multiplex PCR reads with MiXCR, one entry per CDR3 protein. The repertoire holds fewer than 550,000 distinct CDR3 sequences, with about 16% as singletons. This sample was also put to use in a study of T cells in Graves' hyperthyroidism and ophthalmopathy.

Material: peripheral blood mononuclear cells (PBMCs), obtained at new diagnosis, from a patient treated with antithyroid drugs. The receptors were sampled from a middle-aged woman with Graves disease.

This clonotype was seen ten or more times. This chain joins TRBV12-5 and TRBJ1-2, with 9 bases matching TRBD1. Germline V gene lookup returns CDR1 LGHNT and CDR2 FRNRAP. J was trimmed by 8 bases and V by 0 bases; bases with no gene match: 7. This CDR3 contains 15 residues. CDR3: CASGLVKYRGPGYTF. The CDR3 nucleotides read TGTGCTAGTGGTTTGGTAAAATACAGGGGGCCAGGCTACACCTTC.

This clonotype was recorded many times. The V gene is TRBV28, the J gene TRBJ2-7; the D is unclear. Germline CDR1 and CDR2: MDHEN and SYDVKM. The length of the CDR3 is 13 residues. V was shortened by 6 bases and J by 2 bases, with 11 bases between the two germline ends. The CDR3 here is CASSPRSTYEQYF. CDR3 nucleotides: TGTGCCAGCAGCCCCAGATCCACCTACGAGCAGTACTTC.

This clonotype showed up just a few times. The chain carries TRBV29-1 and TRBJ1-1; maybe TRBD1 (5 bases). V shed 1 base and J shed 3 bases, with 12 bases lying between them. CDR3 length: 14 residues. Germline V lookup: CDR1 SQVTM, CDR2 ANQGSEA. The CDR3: CSVEVAGKHTEAFF. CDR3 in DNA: TGCAGCGTTGAAGTTGCAGGGAAGCACACTGAAGCTTTCTTT.